Listed here are 17 T cell receptor beta chains from one sample, sequenced in a study of shared clonotypes between healthy human individuals. Produced via immunoSEQ multiplex PCR; TCRdb's table is partial and in-frame only. In the table there are roughly 640,000 clones, around 97% of which are singletons. The sequencing sample was made of naive CD4+ T cells sorted from blood. The sample's subset: CD45RA+ positively selected. These TCRs come from a woman aged 25-40 years in good health.

The rearrangement links TRBV18 to TRBJ2-2; 10 bases align to TRBD2. The junction had 17 bases not matched to a gene; V was cut back by 1 base and J by 6 bases. The V gene's germline CDR1 is KGHSH and CDR2 LQKENI. The CDR3 contains 20 residues. In DNA, the CDR3 is TGTGCCAGCTCACCACTACCTAGCGGGAGTTCCACGACAAGGGCCGGGGAGCTGTTTTTT. This sequence encodes CASSPLPSGSSTTRAGELFF.

This sequence joins TRBV5-1 and TRBJ2-7, with 8 bases lining up with TRBD1. Germline V gene lookup returns CDR1 SGHRS and CDR2 YFSETQ. This CDR3 region has 13 residues. The V gene end was trimmed by 3 bases and the J gene end by 5 bases; junction bases not matched to a gene: 4. Written as DNA, the CDR3 is TGCGCCAGCAGCTCACAGGGGGAGAACGAGCAGTACTTC. It is translated as CASSSQGENEQYF.

This sequence joins TRBV5-1 and TRBJ1-4; 7 positions agree with TRBD1. There are 14 residues in the CDR3. From germline, CDR1 is SGHRS and CDR2 YFSETQ. Trimming cost V 5 bases and J 4 bases; bases outside gene matches: 5. CDR3 in DNA: TGCGCCAGCAGGGAAGGGACAGTTAATGAAAAACTGTTTTTT. It is translated as CASREGTVNEKLFF. The entire variable domain, with the rest obtained from reference TRBV5-1 and TRBJ1-4, is as follows: KAGVTQTPRYLIKTRGQQVTLSCSPISGHRSVSWYQQTPGQGLQFLFEYFSETQRNKGNFPGRFSGRQFSNSRSEMNVSTLELGDSALYLCASREGTVNEKLFFGSGTQLSVL.

The chain couples TRBV7-9 to TRBJ2-1; tentatively, D is TRBD2 (6 bases). This CDR3 has 14 amino acids. Germline loops: CDR1 SEHNR, CDR2 FQNEAQ (reference sequence). V was shortened by 5 bases and J by 4 bases, with 12 bases between the two germline ends. The CDR3 here is CASSGGITYNEQFF. As DNA, the CDR3 is TGTGCCAGCAGCGGAGGGATAACTTACAATGAGCAGTTCTTC. The full variable domain, with the rest looked up from reference TRBV7-9 and TRBJ2-1, is DTGVSQNPRHKITKRGQNVTFRCDPISEHNRLYWYRQTLGQGPEFLTYFQNEAQLEKSRLLSDRFSAERPKGSFSTLEIQRTEQGDSAMYLCASSGGITYNEQFFGPGTRLTVL.

The CDR3 DNA follows: TGTGCCAGCAACCCTCAGGGGCGCGATGAGCAGTTCTTC. Encoded protein: CASNPQGRDEQFF. The rearrangement uses TRBV5-6 and TRBJ2-1, with a weak D call TRBD1 (6 bases). The V gene's germline CDR1 is SGHDT and CDR2 YYEEEE. The CDR3 is 13 residues long. Trimming left V 6 bases short and J 8 bases short, with 15 bases between. The entire variable domain, with the rest obtained from reference TRBV5-6 and TRBJ2-1, is as follows: DAGVTQSPTHLIKTRGQQVTLRCSPKSGHDTVSWYQQALGQGPQFIFQYYEEEERQRGNFPDRFSGHQFPNYSSELNVNALLLGDSALYLCASNPQGRDEQFFGPGTRLTVL.

The CDR3, as DNA: TGTGCCAGCAGCTTAGGAGGACTCTTTAATGAGCAGTTCTTC. As protein: CASSLGGLFNEQFF. This chain joins TRBV7-8 and TRBJ2-1; D may be TRBD2 (5 bases). CDR3 size: 14 residues. The V end was cut by 1 base, the J end by 7 bases, with 11 bases between. Germline V lookup: CDR1 SGHVS, CDR2 FQNEAQ. The entire variable domain, with the rest obtained from reference TRBV7-8 and TRBJ2-1, is as follows: GAGVSQSPRYKVAKRGQDVALRCDPISGHVSLFWYQQALGQGPEFLTYFQNEAQLDKSGLPSDRFFAERPEGSVSTLKIQRTQQEDSAVYLCASSLGGLFNEQFFGPGTRLTVL.

Here the CDR3 DNA reads TGTGCCAGTAGTATATCACCGGGACCCGGGCCGGGCGAGCAGTACTTC. Translated, it gives CASSISPGPGPGEQYF. This chain uses TRBV19 with TRBJ2-7; D is possibly TRBD1 or TRBD2 (5 bases each). CDR1 is LNHDA, CDR2 SQIVND, per germline (reference sequence). This CDR3 spans 16 amino acids. Trimming cost V 2 bases and J 6 bases, with 20 bases left between them. Based on the CDR3 plus reference TRBV19 and TRBJ2-7, the full variable domain is DGGITQSPKYLFRKEGQNVTLSCEQNLNHDAMYWYRQDPGQGLRLIYYSQIVNDFQKGDIAEGYSVSREKKESFPLTVTSAQKNPTAFYLCASSISPGPGPGEQYFGPGTRLTVT.

Notes on this clone: The same CDR3 is also encoded by other DNA sequences in this sample. J is TRBJ2-7 and V is TRBV28, with TRBD2 as a possible D gene (6 bases). Germline CDR1 is MDHEN and CDR2 is SYDVKM. Trimming removed 3 bases at V and 4 bases at J, with 7 bases between. CDR3 length: 12 amino acids. The CDR3 sequence is CASSLGGYEQYF. The CDR3 region has the DNA TGTGCCAGCAGTTTGGGGGGATACGAGCAGTACTTC.

The chain couples TRBV11-3 to TRBJ2-7; D is possibly TRBD1 or TRBD2 (5 bases each). Germline V lookup: CDR1 SGHNT, CDR2 YENEEA. The V end was cut by 5 bases, the J end by 6 bases, with 32 bases between. The length of the CDR3 is 19 residues. The CDR3 DNA reads as TGTGCCAGCAGCCCAGGCATCACGGGGCTAGTGGGCGGCCTTGGCGAGCAGTACTTC. Translating gives CASSPGITGLVGGLGEQYF.

This chain uses TRBV11-2 with TRBJ1-2, with D possibly TRBD1 on 5 matching bases. The V end lost 1 base, the J end lost 3 bases, and 9 bases lay between the germline ends. The CDR3 loop spans 14 amino acids. Germline CDR1 SGHAT, CDR2 FQNNGV. The CDR3 DNA reads TGTGCCAGCAGCTTAGGGGGGGAGGACTATGGCTACACCTTC. It codes for CASSLGGEDYGYTF.

The gene calls are TRBV28 and TRBJ1-5; D gene ambiguous. V dropped 4 bases and J dropped 0 bases, with 19 bases sitting between them. This CDR3 has 18 residues. CDR1 MDHEN and CDR2 SYDVKM come from the germline V gene. The chain's CDR3 is CASSSSTGTTDSNQPQHF. In nucleotides, the CDR3 is TGTGCCAGCAGTTCATCGACCGGAACTACAGATAGCAATCAGCCCCAGCATTTT. The full variable domain, rest sourced from reference TRBV28 and TRBJ1-5, is DVKVTQSSRYLVKRTGEKVFLECVQDMDHENMFWYRQDPGLGLRLIYFSYDVKMKEKGDIPEGYSVSREKKERFSLILESASTNQTSMYLCASSSSTGTTDSNQPQHFGDGTRLSIL.

In the case of this clone: An end of the junction differs from the germline gene, which may be a read error. The chain has TRBV2 and TRBJ2-1; TRBD2 matches at 11 bases. Germline CDR1 is SNHLY and CDR2 is FYNNEI. The CDR3 spans 12 residues. The CDR3 DNA reads TGTGCCAGCAGGGGACTAGCGGCTGCCGTTCTCTTC. Protein product: CASRGLAAAVLF.

The chain carries TRBV27 and TRBJ2-1; the match to TRBD2 covers 9 bases. V trimming: 5 bases; J trimming: 2 bases; junction bases outside the gene matches: 7. The CDR3 is 16 amino acids. Germline V CDR1 and CDR2: MNHEY, SMNVEV (reference sequence). The CDR3 DNA reads TGTGCCAGCAGTCCGCAGGGACTAGCAGCCTACAATGAGCAGTTCTTC. This translates into CASSPQGLAAYNEQFF.

The V call is TRBV28, the J call TRBJ1-4; D is possibly TRBD1 (6 bases). The V end lost 7 bases, the J end lost 3 bases, and 15 bases lay between the germline ends. CDR1 MDHEN and CDR2 SYDVKM come from the germline V gene. The CDR3 runs to 15 residues. DNA for the CDR3: TGTGCCAGCAATCCCCCCGCAGGGGCTAATGAAAAACTGTTTTTT. This codes for CASNPPAGANEKLFF.

V is TRBV2 and J is TRBJ1-2; 10 positions agree with TRBD1. V shed 7 bases, J shed 7 bases, and the junction held 9 bases outside the gene matches. Germline V gene lookup returns CDR1 SNHLY and CDR2 FYNNEI. This CDR3 is built from 14 residues. For the CDR3, the DNA is TGTGCCAGCACCCCGGGACAGGGGTTTGGTGGCTACACCTTC. Its protein product is CASTPGQGFGGYTF.

The chain links TRBV14 to TRBJ1-2; D may be TRBD1 (5 bases). The CDR3 totals 16 residues. The germline V and J ends were trimmed by 2 bases and 5 bases, with 18 bases remaining between them. The germline V gene encodes CDR1 SGHDN and CDR2 FVKESK. The CDR3 region has the DNA TGTGCCAGCAGCCAATCCCAGGGTTCGGTTTGGTATGGCTACACCTTC. It specifies CASSQSQGSVWYGYTF.

The chain employs TRBV19 and TRBJ2-4; 7 bases line up with TRBD2. Germline CDR1 is LNHDA and CDR2 is SQIVND (reference sequence). CDR3 length equals 14 residues. V gave up 5 bases and J gave up 6 bases; unmatched junction bases: 7. The CDR3: CASSHQAGSNIQYF. The CDR3 DNA sequence: TGTGCCAGTAGTCACCAAGCGGGATCAAACATTCAGTACTTC.